What follows are 19 T cell receptor beta chains derived from one specimen sequenced in a study of blood T cell repertoires in COVID-19. Profiling relied on immunoSEQ multiplex PCR, and the TCRdb table lists in-frame clones only, not all of them. The sample has fewer than 35,000 clones, 70% to 90% seen once. Sequenced: peripheral blood. The receptors derive from a human donor in a cohort sampled during active COVID-19.

This chain connects TRBV13 to TRBJ1-4; no firm D call. The CDR3 sequence is 13 residues long. Between the trimmed V and J ends, which lost 6 bases and 3 bases, there was a span of 8 bases. Germline-derived CDR1 and CDR2 are PRHDT and FYEKMQ (reference sequence). CDR3 sequence reads: CASRAGSNEKLFF. The DNA for the CDR3 is TGTGCCAGCAGGGCGGGATCTAATGAAAAACTGTTTTTT.

The chain couples TRBV21-1 to TRBJ2-3; no DNA check was done on the table's D call, TRBD2. TRBV21-1 is deemed a pseudogene. The CDR3 covers 15 residues. The CDR3 nucleotides are TGTGCCAGCCCTAGACTAGCGGGGACCACAGATACGCAGTATTTT. This gives the protein CASPRLAGTTDTQYF.

The CDR3 protein is CASSPGTGGLTNQPQHF. The CDR3 bases are TGTGCCAGCAGCCCCGGGACAGGGGGCCTTACAAATCAGCCCCAGCATTTT. The chain employs TRBV3-1 (or the pseudogene TRBV3-2) and TRBJ1-5, with 12 bases matching TRBD1. Trimming at V came to 4 bases and at J to 4 bases, leaving 8 bases not matched to a gene. Germline assignment: CDR1 LGHDT and CDR2 YNNKEL (reference sequence). The CDR3 has 17 amino acids.

This clone was picked up one time. V and J are TRBV19 and TRBJ1-2; 9 bases are shared with TRBD1. Germline V gives CDR1 LNHDA, CDR2 SQIVND (reference sequence). CDR3 length equals 14 residues. The ends lost 10 bases at V and 8 bases at J; junction bases unmatched: 14. The CDR3 spells CATTGQGSKRGYTF. Here the CDR3 DNA reads TGTGCCACCACCGGACAGGGGAGTAAGAGAGGCTACACCTTC.

This clone has more than one count but fewer than ten. The CDR3 is CASRGQGLHGYTF. CDR3 nucleotides: TGTGCCAGCAGAGGACAGGGGTTACATGGCTACACCTTC. The chain combines TRBV27 with TRBJ1-2, with 9 positions matching TRBD1. V was pared by 6 bases and J by 6 bases, with 5 bases of the junction left unmatched. The CDR3 extends over 13 amino acids. Germline CDR1 is MNHEY and CDR2 is SMNVEV (reference sequence).

This clone was counted a few times. This chain links TRBV2 with TRBJ1-5, with a possible D match to TRBD1 (6 bases). Trimming removed 7 bases from V and 7 bases from J, with 17 bases in between. CDR1 is SNHLY, CDR2 FYNNEI, per germline. The CDR3 extends over 14 amino acids. The CDR3 reads CASTILQGNQPQHF. CDR3 DNA: TGTGCCAGCACCATCCTACAGGGTAACCAGCCCCAGCATTTT.

This clone was observed once. The V gene is TRBV7-8, the J gene TRBJ1-4; 7 bases match TRBD1. After removal of 6 bases from V and 2 bases from J, the junction contained 9 bases not matched to a gene. CDR3 length equals 16 residues. Germline V lookup: CDR1 SGHVS, CDR2 FQNEAQ. CDR3 coding DNA: TGTGCCAGCAGAACAAAGACGGGACAGACTAATGAAAAACTGTTTTTT. Translating gives CASRTKTGQTNEKLFF.

The gene calls are TRBV11-2 and TRBJ2-5, with TRBD2 matching over 8 bases. With V trimmed by 3 bases and J by 1 base, 7 bases remained unmatched. This CDR3 has 16 amino acids. The germline gives CDR1 SGHAT, CDR2 FQNNGV. The CDR3 reads CASSFRTSRLQETQYF. In DNA form, the CDR3 reads TGTGCCAGCAGCTTCAGGACTAGCAGACTCCAAGAGACCCAGTACTTC.

The genes are TRBV2 and TRBJ1-1; D is ambiguous. The CDR3 extends over 12 amino acids. The germline CDR1 and CDR2 sequences are SNHLY and FYNNEI. V was pared by 8 bases and J by 5 bases, with 12 bases between. The CDR3 bases are TGTGCCAGCGGGCGGGAATGGACTGAAGCTTTCTTT. Translation gives CASGREWTEAFF.

The chain has TRBV20-1 and TRBJ1-5; 7 bases match TRBD1. CDR3 length: 13 residues. Germline CDR1 is DFQATT and CDR2 is SNEGSKA (reference sequence). With 3 bases clipped from V and 6 bases from J, the junction kept 5 bases outside the gene matches. As DNA, the CDR3 is TGCAGTGCTAGTTCCGGGGACAGTCAGCCCCAGCATTTT. It specifies CSASSGDSQPQHF.

The chain joins TRBV6-2 or TRBV6-3 to TRBJ2-3, with D maybe TRBD2 (5 bases). The CDR3 spans 17 residues. V was trimmed by 2 bases and J by 6 bases, leaving 21 bases between them. Germline CDR1 reads MNHEY; CDR2 reads SVGEGT. The CDR3 bases are TGTGCCAGCAGTTACGGGGTTCGGACTTGGCTCTATGATACGCAGTATTTT. It yields the protein CASSYGVRTWLYDTQYF.

The chain carries TRBV19 and TRBJ1-2; 7 bases agree with TRBD1. This CDR3 comprises 15 residues. The germline gives CDR1 LNHDA, CDR2 SQIVND (reference sequence). The trim removed 6 bases at V and 5 bases at J, leaving 12 bases unmatched. CDR3 in amino acids: CASRWDSPFAYGYTF. The DNA for the CDR3 is TGTGCCAGTAGGTGGGACAGCCCCTTTGCTTATGGCTACACCTTC.

The chain recombines TRBV7-9 with TRBJ2-7, with D possibly matching TRBD1 (5 bases). The germline gives CDR1 SEHNR, CDR2 FQNEAQ (reference sequence). Between the trimmed V and J ends, which lost 1 base and 7 bases, there was a span of 14 bases. There are 14 residues in the CDR3. The chain's CDR3 is CASSLDAAQGEQYF. In nucleotides, the CDR3 is TGTGCCAGCAGCTTAGATGCAGCCCAGGGTGAGCAGTACTTC.

The J gene is TRBJ2-2, the V gene TRBV2, with 7 positions matching TRBD2. Trimming removed 3 bases from V and 3 bases from J; junction bases left unmatched: 1. From germline, CDR1 is SNHLY and CDR2 FYNNEI. CDR3 length: 14 residues. The CDR3 protein is CASSEAGDTGELFF. The CDR3 DNA follows: TGTGCCAGCAGTGAGGCGGGGGACACCGGGGAGCTGTTTTTT.

The chain recombines TRBV3-1 (or the pseudogene TRBV3-2) with TRBJ2-3; 9 bases line up with TRBD2. V lost 3 bases and J lost 4; bases outside the gene matches: 5. Germline V lookup: CDR1 LGHDT, CDR2 YNNKEL (reference sequence). The CDR3 runs 15 residues. The CDR3 sequence is CASSQRGGASDTQYF. The CDR3 nucleotides are TGTGCCAGCAGCCAGCGCGGGGGGGCTTCAGATACGCAGTATTTT.

V usage is TRBV24-1 and J usage is TRBJ1-6; 7 bases are shared with TRBD1. Trimming removed 8 bases from V and 7 bases from J; junction bases left unmatched: 4. Per germline, CDR1 KGHDR and CDR2 SFDVKD. The CDR3 is made up of 13 amino acids. The CDR3, as DNA: TGTGCCACCAAGGACAGGCCAAATTCACCCCTCCACTTT. Its protein product is CATKDRPNSPLHF.

This rearrangement joins TRBV4-1 to TRBJ1-5; 10 nucleotides match TRBD1. Germline V gives CDR1 MGHRA, CDR2 YSYEKL. V gave up 5 bases and J gave up 9 bases; unmatched junction bases: 13. The CDR3 contains 16 residues. This chain's CDR3 is CASSVQPTGQGRPQHF. CDR3 coding DNA: TGCGCCAGCAGCGTCCAGCCGACGGGACAGGGGAGGCCCCAGCATTTT.

The rearrangement uses TRBV10-1 and TRBJ2-6; 9 bases agree with TRBD1. The CDR3 spans 16 residues. Germline values: CDR1 WNHNN, CDR2 SYGVQD (reference sequence). V shed 9 bases, J shed 0 bases, and the junction held 6 bases outside the gene matches. The CDR3 protein is CASGGTGYSGANVLTF. The CDR3, as DNA: TGCGCCAGTGGGGGGACAGGGTACTCTGGGGCCAACGTCCTGACTTTC.

The V and J genes are TRBV6-4 and TRBJ2-1; D is perhaps TRBD2 (6 bases). The CDR3 totals 14 residues. The V and J ends lost 3 bases and 5 bases respectively, with 11 bases between them. Germline loops: CDR1 MRHNA, CDR2 SNTAGT. CDR3 amino acids: CASSEWDFDNEQFF. The CDR3 nucleotides read TGTGCCAGCAGTGAATGGGACTTCGACAATGAGCAGTTCTTC.